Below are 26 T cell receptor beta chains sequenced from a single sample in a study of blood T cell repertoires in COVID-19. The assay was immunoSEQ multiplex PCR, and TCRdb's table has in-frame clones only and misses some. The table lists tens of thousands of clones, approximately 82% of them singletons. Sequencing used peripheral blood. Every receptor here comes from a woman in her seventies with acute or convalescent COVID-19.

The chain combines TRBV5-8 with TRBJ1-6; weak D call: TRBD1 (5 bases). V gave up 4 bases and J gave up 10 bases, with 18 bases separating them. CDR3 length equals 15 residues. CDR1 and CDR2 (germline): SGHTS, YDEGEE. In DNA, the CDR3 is TGTGCCAGCAGCCCCTCTCGGGGGAATCGCTCACCCCTCCACTTT. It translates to CASSPSRGNRSPLHF. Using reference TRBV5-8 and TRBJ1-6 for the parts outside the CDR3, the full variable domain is EAGVTQSPTHLIKTRGQQATLRCSPISGHTSVYWYQQALGLGLQFLLWYDEGEERNRGNFPPRFSGRQFPNYSSELNVNALELEDSALYLCASSPSRGNRSPLHFGNGTRLTVT.

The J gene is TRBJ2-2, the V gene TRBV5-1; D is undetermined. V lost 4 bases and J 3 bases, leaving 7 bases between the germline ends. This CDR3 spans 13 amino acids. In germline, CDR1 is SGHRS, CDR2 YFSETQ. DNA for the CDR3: TGCGCCAGCAGCCCGCGCGACACCGGGGAGCTGTTTTTT. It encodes CASSPRDTGELFF.

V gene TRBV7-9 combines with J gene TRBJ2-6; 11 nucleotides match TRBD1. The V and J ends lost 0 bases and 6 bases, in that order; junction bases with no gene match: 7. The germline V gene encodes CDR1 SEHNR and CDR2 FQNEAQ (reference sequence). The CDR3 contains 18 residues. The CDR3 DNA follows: TGTGCCAGCAGCTTAGCGGGACAGGGGGACCGGGAGGCCAACGTCCTGACTTTC. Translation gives CASSLAGQGDREANVLTF.

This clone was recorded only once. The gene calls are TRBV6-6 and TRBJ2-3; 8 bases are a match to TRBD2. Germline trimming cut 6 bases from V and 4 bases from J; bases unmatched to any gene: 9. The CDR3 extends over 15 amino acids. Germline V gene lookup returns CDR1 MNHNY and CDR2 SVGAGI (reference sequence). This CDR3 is CASSVGLAAADTQYF. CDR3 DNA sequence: TGTGCCAGCAGCGTAGGACTAGCAGCTGCAGATACGCAGTATTTT.

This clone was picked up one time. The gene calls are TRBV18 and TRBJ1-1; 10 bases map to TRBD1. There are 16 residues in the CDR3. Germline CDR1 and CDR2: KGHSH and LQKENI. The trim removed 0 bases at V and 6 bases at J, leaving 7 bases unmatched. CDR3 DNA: TGTGCCAGCTCACCACCGGGACAGGGGTTTAGAGCTGAAGCTTTCTTT. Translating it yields CASSPPGQGFRAEAFF. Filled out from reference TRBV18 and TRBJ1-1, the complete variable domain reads NAGVMQNPRHLVRRRGQEARLRCSPMKGHSHVYWYRQLPEEGLKFMVYLQKENIIDESGMPKERFSAEFPKEGPSILRIQQVVRGDSAAYFCASSPPGQGFRAEAFFGQGTRLTVV.

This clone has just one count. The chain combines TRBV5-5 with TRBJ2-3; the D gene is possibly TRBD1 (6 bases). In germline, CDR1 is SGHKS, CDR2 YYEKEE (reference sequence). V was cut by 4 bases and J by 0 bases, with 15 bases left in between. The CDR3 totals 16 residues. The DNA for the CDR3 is TGTGCCAGCAGCCCTACAGACAGGTTTAGCACAGATACGCAGTATTTT. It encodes CASSPTDRFSTDTQYF.

CDR3: CASSLVDRGDTEAFF. Here the CDR3 DNA reads TGTGCCAGCAGCTTGGTGGACAGGGGAGACACTGAAGCTTTCTTT. This chain joins TRBV11-3 and TRBJ1-1; TRBD1 agrees at 9 bases. CDR3 size: 15 residues. Germline lookup yields CDR1 SGHNT and CDR2 YENEEA. Unmatched junction bases numbered 5, after V lost 3 bases and J lost 3 bases.

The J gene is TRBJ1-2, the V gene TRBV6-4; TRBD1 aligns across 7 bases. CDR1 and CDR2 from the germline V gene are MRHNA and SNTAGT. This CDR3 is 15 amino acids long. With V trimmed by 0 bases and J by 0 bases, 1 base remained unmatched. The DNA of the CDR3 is TGTGCCAGCAGTGACTCCGGGACAGCTAACTATGGCTACACCTTC. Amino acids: CASSDSGTANYGYTF.

This CDR3 reads CASSATGFTNQPQHF. The CDR3 DNA reads TGTGCCAGCAGCGCAACAGGGTTCACGAATCAGCCCCAGCATTTT. The chain links TRBV9 to TRBJ1-5; perhaps TRBD1 as D (6 bases). CDR1 is SGDLS and CDR2 is YYNGEE in the germline V gene. Trimming pared 3 bases from V and 4 bases from J, leaving 14 bases between. The CDR3 totals 15 residues. Complete variable domain (other parts from reference TRBV9 and TRBJ1-5): DSGVTQTPKHLITATGQRVTLRCSPRSGDLSVYWYQQSLDQGLQFLIQYYNGEERAKGNILERFSAQQFPDLHSELNLSSLELGDSALYFCASSATGFTNQPQHFGDGTRLSIL.

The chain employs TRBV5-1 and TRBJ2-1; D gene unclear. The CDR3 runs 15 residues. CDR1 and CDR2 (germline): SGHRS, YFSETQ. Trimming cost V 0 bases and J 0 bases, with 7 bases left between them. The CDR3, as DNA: TGCGCCAGCAGCTTGGGGCGGAGCTCCTACAATGAGCAGTTCTTC. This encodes CASSLGRSSYNEQFF.

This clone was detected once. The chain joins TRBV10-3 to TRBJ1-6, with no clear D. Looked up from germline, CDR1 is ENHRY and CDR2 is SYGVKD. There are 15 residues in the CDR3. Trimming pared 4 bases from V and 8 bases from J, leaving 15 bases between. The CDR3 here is CAISGLFSGDSPLHF. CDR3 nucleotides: TGTGCCATCAGTGGTCTATTTAGTGGTGATTCACCCCTCCACTTT.

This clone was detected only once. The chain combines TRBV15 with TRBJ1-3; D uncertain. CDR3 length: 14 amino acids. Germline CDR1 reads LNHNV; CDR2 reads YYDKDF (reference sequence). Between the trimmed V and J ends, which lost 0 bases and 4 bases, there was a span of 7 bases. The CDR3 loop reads CATSREKQGNTIYF. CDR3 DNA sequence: TGTGCCACCAGCAGAGAAAAACAGGGAAACACCATATATTTT. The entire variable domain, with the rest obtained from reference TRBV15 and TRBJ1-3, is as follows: DAMVIQNPRYQVTQFGKPVTLSCSQTLNHNVMYWYQQKSSQAPKLLFHYYDKDFNNEADTPDNFQSRRPNTSFCFLDIRSPGLGDTAMYLCATSREKQGNTIYFGEGSWLTVV.

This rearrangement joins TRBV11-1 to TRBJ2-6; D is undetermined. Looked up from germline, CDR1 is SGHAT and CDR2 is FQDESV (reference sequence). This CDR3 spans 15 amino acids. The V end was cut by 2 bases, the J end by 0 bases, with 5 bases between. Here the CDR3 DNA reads TGTGCCAGCAGCTTATCGGTCTCTGGGGCCAACGTCCTGACTTTC. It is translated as CASSLSVSGANVLTF.

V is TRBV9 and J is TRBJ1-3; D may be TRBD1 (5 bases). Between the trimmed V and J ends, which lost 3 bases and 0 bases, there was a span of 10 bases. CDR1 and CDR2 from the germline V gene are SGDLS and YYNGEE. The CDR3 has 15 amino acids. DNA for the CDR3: TGTGCCAGCAGCGCCACAGGAAGCTCTGGAAACACCATATATTTT. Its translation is CASSATGSSGNTIYF.

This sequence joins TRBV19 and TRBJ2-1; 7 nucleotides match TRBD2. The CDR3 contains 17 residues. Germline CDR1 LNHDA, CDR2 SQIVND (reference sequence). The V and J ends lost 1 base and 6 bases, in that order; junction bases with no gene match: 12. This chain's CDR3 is CASSIVSGTNHFNEQFF. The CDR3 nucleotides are TGTGCCAGTAGTATAGTGAGCGGGACTAACCATTTCAATGAGCAGTTCTTC.

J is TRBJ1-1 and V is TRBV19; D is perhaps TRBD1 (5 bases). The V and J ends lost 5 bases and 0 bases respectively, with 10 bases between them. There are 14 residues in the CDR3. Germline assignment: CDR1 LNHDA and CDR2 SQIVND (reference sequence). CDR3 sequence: CASSPQVLNTEAFF. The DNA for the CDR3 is TGTGCCAGTAGTCCACAGGTATTGAACACTGAAGCTTTCTTT.

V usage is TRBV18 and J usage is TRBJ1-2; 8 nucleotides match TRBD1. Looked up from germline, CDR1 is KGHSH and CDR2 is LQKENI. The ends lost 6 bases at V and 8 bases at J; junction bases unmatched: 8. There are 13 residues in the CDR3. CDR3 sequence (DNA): TGTGCCAGCTCCCAAGGACAGGGTCGAGGCTACACCTTC. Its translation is CASSQGQGRGYTF.

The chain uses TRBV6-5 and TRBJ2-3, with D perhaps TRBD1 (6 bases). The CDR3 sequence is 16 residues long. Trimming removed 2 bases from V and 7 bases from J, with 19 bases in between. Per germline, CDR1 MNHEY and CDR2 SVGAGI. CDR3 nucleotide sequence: TGTGCCAGCAGTTACGGGCAGGGGATCCACCCTTATACGCAGTATTTT. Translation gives CASSYGQGIHPYTQYF.

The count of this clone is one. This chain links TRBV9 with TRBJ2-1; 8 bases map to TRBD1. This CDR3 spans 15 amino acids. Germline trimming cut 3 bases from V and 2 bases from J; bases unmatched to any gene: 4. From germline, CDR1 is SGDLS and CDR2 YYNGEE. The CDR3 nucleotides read TGTGCCAGCAGCGAACAGGGGGGAGCCTACAATGAGCAGTTCTTC. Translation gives CASSEQGGAYNEQFF.

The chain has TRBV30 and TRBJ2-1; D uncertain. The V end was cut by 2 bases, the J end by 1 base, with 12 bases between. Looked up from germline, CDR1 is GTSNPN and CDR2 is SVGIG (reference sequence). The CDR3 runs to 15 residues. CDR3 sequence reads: CAWSLSSRSYNEQFF. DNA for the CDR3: TGTGCCTGGAGTCTGTCGTCTAGATCCTACAATGAGCAGTTCTTC.

The CDR3 reads CASSSIRSGTHTEAFF. The CDR3 coding sequence is TGTGCCAGCAGTTCCATACGAAGCGGGACTCACACTGAAGCTTTCTTT. The chain uses TRBV6-5 and TRBJ1-1; a weak D match, TRBD1 (5 bases). Trimming removed 4 bases from V and 3 bases from J, with 18 bases in between. The germline V gene has CDR1 MNHEY and CDR2 SVGAGI. The CDR3 is 16 amino acids.

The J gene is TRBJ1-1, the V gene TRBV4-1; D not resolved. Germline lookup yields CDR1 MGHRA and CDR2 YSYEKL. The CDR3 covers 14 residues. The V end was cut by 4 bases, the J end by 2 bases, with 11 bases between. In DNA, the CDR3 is TGCGCCAGCAGCCTTTCGCTAGTAAACACTGAAGCTTTCTTT. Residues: CASSLSLVNTEAFF.

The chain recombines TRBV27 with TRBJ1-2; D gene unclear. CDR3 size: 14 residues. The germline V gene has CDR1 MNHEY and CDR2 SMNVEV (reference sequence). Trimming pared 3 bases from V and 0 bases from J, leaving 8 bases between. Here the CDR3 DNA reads TGTGCCAGCAGTTTTAGTCTAGCTAACTATGGCTACACCTTC. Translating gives CASSFSLANYGYTF.

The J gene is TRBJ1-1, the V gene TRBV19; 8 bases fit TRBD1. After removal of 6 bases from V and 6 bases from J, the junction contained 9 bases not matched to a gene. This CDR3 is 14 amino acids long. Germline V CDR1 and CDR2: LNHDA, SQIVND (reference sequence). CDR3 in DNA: TGTGCCAGTAGGTTTGTGACAGGGGTCGCTGAAGCTTTCTTT. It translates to CASRFVTGVAEAFF. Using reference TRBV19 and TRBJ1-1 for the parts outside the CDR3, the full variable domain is DGGITQSPKYLFRKEGQNVTLSCEQNLNHDAMYWYRQDPGQGLRLIYYSQIVNDFQKGDIAEGYSVSREKKESFPLTVTSAQKNPTAFYLCASRFVTGVAEAFFGQGTRLTVV.

DNA for the CDR3: TGCGCCAGCAGTGCTACCCATATGGCGGCGGGAGGCCCCCACAATGAGCAGTTCTTC. Amino acids: CASSATHMAAGGPHNEQFF. The rearrangement joins TRBV10-1 to TRBJ2-1; 8 bases match TRBD2. Germline V gives CDR1 WNHNN, CDR2 SYGVQD (reference sequence). Germline trimming cut 4 bases from V and 5 bases from J; bases unmatched to any gene: 19. The CDR3 has 19 residues.

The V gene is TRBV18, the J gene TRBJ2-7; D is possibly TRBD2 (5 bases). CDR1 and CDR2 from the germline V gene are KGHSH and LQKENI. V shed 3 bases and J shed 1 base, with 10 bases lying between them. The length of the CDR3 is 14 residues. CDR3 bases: TGTGCCAGCTCACCGGCGGGTTTGTCCTACGAGCAGTACTTC. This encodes CASSPAGLSYEQYF.